This T cell receptor (beta chain) was found in a study of T cell clonotyping in hematopoietic cell transplantation. Germline V CDR1 and CDR2: SGHVS, FQNEAQ. The CDR3 runs 15 residues. Trimming took 4 bases from V and 3 from J, leaving 14 bases between them. Stated time point: recipient sample about 28 days before transplant, after cytoreduction. Only one count was recorded for this clone. Its target is unknown. Study findings and constraints: Broader posttransplant TCR repertoire diversity was predicted by graft donor and pretransplant recipient Inverse Simpson Index values.

The data were produced by immunoSEQ multiplex PCR, yet TCRdb's version contains in-frame clones alone and is incomplete. The table shows about 45,000 clones, with around 84% occurring only once. The sequence was collected from a man in his 60s with myelodysplastic syndrome. Some clones in this sample may be carry-over from other donors' samples. This specimen was peripheral blood mononuclear cells, taken before stem cell transplant. The gene calls are TRBV7-8 and TRBJ2-3; no reliable D call. CDR3 nucleotides: TGTGCCAGCAGCTCCGACGGTAAACATACAGATACGCAGTATTTT. This gives the protein CASSSDGKHTDTQYF.